One and the same sample provided the 9 T cell receptor beta chains below, sequenced in a study of blood T cell repertoires in COVID-19. The repertoire was sequenced with immunoSEQ multiplex PCR; TCRdb's copy has only in-frame clones and lacks some. The table has roughly 250,000 clones, around 90% seen once. Sample: PBMCs or T cells enriched from blood (not recorded which). All receptors come from a woman aged 45-65 years who had recovered from COVID-19.

The chain recombines TRBV19 with TRBJ2-2, with 7 bases matching TRBD1. After removal of 5 bases from V and 0 bases from J, the junction contained 6 bases not matched to a gene. Per the germline V gene, CDR1 is LNHDA and CDR2 is SQIVND (reference sequence). The CDR3 is 16 amino acids. The CDR3 DNA follows: TGTGCCAGTAGTGAACGGACAGGTACGAACACCGGGGAGCTGTTTTTT. Amino acids: CASSERTGTNTGELFF.

The gene calls are TRBV29-1 and TRBJ1-2; the D gene is possibly TRBD1 (6 bases). The V end was cut by 6 bases, the J end by 0 bases, with 11 bases between. CDR3 size: 13 residues. CDR1 and CDR2 (germline): SQVTM, ANQGSEA. CDR3 sequence (DNA): TGCAGCGTGACAGGACCGACTAACTATGGCTACACCTTC. The encoded protein is CSVTGPTNYGYTF.

The chain joins TRBV3-1 (or the pseudogene TRBV3-2) to TRBJ2-7; D uncertain. The CDR3 runs 16 residues. The ends were cut back, 1 base at V and 1 base at J, with 14 bases in the middle. Per germline, CDR1 LGHDT and CDR2 YNNKEL (reference sequence). The CDR3 DNA is TGTGCCAGCAGCCAAGGACAAGTTCTTCGTTCCTACGAGCAGTACTTC. Its protein is CASSQGQVLRSYEQYF.

V is TRBV28 and J is TRBJ1-2, with D perhaps matching TRBD1 (6 bases). The CDR3 spans 16 residues. The germline gives CDR1 MDHEN, CDR2 SYDVKM. Trimming left V 4 bases short and J 0 bases short, with 15 bases between. CDR3 nucleotide sequence: TGTGCCAGCAGTTCAGCAGGGGTGAAGACTAACTATGGCTACACCTTC. The encoded protein is CASSSAGVKTNYGYTF.

The chain links TRBV5-8 to TRBJ2-7; maybe TRBD1 (5 bases). Germline V gene sequence: CDR1 SGHTS, CDR2 YDEGEE. V was shortened by 1 base and J by 6 bases, with 14 bases between the two germline ends. The CDR3 is 14 amino acids. CDR3 protein: CASSLQQALGEQYF. The CDR3 DNA is TGTGCCAGCAGCTTGCAACAGGCCCTAGGCGAGCAGTACTTC.

V usage is TRBV6-5 and J usage is TRBJ1-3; the D is unclear. V lost 5 bases and J lost 4, with 12 bases in between. The CDR3 is 14 amino acids. The V gene's germline CDR1 is MNHEY and CDR2 SVGAGI. The CDR3 coding sequence is TGTGCCAGCAGTAGGGAGGGAGTCGGAAACACCATATATTTT. Its protein product is CASSREGVGNTIYF.

The rearrangement uses TRBV7-2 and TRBJ1-2; D ambiguous. Trimming removed 0 bases at V and 0 bases at J, with 8 bases between. CDR1 is SGHTA, CDR2 FQGNSA, per germline. The length of the CDR3 is 15 residues. The CDR3 nucleotides read TGTGCCAGCAGCTTAGCCCCAGCGGCTAACTATGGCTACACCTTC. It codes for CASSLAPAANYGYTF.

A note on this clone: One end of the junction does not line up with germline, which may come from a read error. This rearrangement joins TRBV7-7 to TRBJ2-5; 8 bases agree with TRBD2. The CDR3 sequence is 15 residues long. Germline V gene data show CDR1 as SSHAT and CDR2 as FNYEAQ (reference sequence). The CDR3 sequence: CASSLDGRVRETQYF. In DNA, the CDR3 is TGTGCTAGCAGCTTAGACGGGAGGGTTCGGGAGACCCAGTACTTC. The full variable domain, with the rest looked up from reference TRBV7-7 and TRBJ2-5, is GAGVSQSPRYKVTKRGQDVTLRCDPISSHATLYWYQQALGQGPEFLTYFNYEAQPDKSGLPSDRFSAERPEGSISTLTIQRTEQRDSAMYRCASSLDGRVRETQYFGPGTRLLVL.

The rearrangement uses TRBV15 and TRBJ2-7; 7 nucleotides align to TRBD1. CDR1 and CDR2 from the germline V gene are LNHNV and YYDKDF (reference sequence). The J segment lost 2 bases and the V segment lost 0 bases, leaving 4 bases of the junction unmatched. The CDR3 length is 15 residues. The CDR3 nucleotides are TGTGCCACCAGCAGAGATCCCACAGGGGCCTACGAGCAGTACTTC. It is translated as CATSRDPTGAYEQYF.